This TCR beta chain is drawn from a study of cytomegalovirus exposure and HLA in healthy donors. The CDR3 runs to 13 residues. The germline V gene encodes CDR1 SGDLS and CDR2 YYNGEE. Trimming shortened V by 0 bases and J by 2 bases, and 4 bases separated the two germline ends. In the PCR, 60 Vbeta and 13 Jbeta primers were used. Sequencing was performed with immunoSEQ multiplex PCR; in TCRdb, only in-frame clones are kept and a portion is missing. The data contain more than 90,000 clones, 76% of them singletons. The receptor comes from a man between 35 and 55 years old in good health and CMV-seronegative. This sequence joins TRBV9 and TRBJ2-3; D remains ambiguous. Material: PBMCs. Here the CDR3 DNA reads TGTGCCAGCAGCGTAGGAGACACAGATACGCAGTATTTT. Translated, it gives CASSVGDTDTQYF.